Listed here is a single T cell receptor beta chain. A read error is possible here, since a much larger clone lies one base away. This specimen comes from a study of molecular identifiers for immune sequencing clone quantification. It was from around 20,000 to 1,000,000 sorted cells, with 10%, 30% or 50% RNA, that naive CD8 libraries came. The use of previously described methods and listed TCR primers produced the bulk TCR libraries. TCRdb reprocessed the PCR reads via MiXCR and lists one record per CDR3 protein. This sample has about 640,000 distinct CDR3 sequences, with 20% found just once. The germline gives CDR1 MDHEN, CDR2 SYDVKM. CDR3 length: 17 amino acids.

Input material: naive CD8+ T cells from blood, with Jurkat cell RNA spiked in. The subset is: FACS-sorted CD8+CD4-CCR7+CD45RA+ naive T cells. The chain couples TRBV28 to TRBJ2-5, with 8 bases matching TRBD1. The receptor's source is a human donor in good health. Some libraries in this study had Jurkat cell RNA spiked in. Here the CDR3 reads CTSSPTDRTGWGETQYF. The DNA for the CDR3 is TGTACCAGCAGTCCCACTGATAGGACAGGGTGGGGAGAGACCCAGTACTTC. Full variable domain (outside the CDR3, taken from reference TRBV28 and TRBJ2-5): DVKVTQSSRYLVKRTGEKVFLECVQDMDHENMFWYRQDPGLGLRLIYFSYDVKMKEKGDIPEGYSVSREKKERFSLILESASTNQTSMYLCTSSPTDRTGWGETQYFGPGTRLLVL.